Sequencing of this T cell receptor beta chain was carried out in a study of T cells after yellow fever vaccination. The CDR3 is 14 residues long. V gave up 6 bases and J gave up 1 base; unmatched junction bases: 0. This clonotype was seen at least ten times. TCRdb processed the 5' RACE reads anew with MiXCR; each CDR3 protein has one entry. The sample consists of 170,000 or so distinct CDR3 sequences, roughly 6.2% of them appearing once. The material was CD4+ T cells sorted from PBMCs, obtained on the day of the first yellow fever vaccination. The receptor comes from a man aged 18 to 29 who received the YFV17D yellow fever vaccine. V gene TRBV12-3 or TRBV12-4 combines with J gene TRBJ2-3, with 11 bases fitting TRBD2. CDR3 sequence reads: CASRLAGGTDTQYF. The CDR3 bases are TGTGCCAGCAGACTAGCGGGGGGCACAGATACGCAGTATTTT.